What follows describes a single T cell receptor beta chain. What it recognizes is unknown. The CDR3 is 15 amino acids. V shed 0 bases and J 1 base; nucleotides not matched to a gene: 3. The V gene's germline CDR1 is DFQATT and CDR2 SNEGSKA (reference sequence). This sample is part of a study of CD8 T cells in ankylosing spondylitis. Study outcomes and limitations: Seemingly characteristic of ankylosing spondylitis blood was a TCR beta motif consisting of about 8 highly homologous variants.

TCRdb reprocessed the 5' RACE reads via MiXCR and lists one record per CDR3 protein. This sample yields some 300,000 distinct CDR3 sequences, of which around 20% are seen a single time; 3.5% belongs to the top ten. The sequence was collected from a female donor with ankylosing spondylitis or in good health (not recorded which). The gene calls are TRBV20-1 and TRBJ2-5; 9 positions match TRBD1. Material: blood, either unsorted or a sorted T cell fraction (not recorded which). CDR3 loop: CSARDTGQGQETQYF. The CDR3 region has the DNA TGCAGTGCTAGAGATACGGGACAGGGCCAAGAGACCCAGTACTTC.